This T cell receptor (beta chain) was sequenced during a study of identical twins. CDR3 size: 13 residues. V was pared by 7 bases and J by 1 base, with 10 bases between. CDR1 is LGHNT and CDR2 is FRNRAP in the germline V gene. TCRdb processed the 5' RACE reads anew with MiXCR; each CDR3 protein has one entry. The sample includes just over 500,000 distinct CDR3 sequences, roughly a fifth seen only once; the top ten take around 1%. The table lists this clonotype with a few counts. This same sample was also part of a study on T cells expressing NK-cell markers. Per that study: Several experiments confined sorting to alpha-beta TCR T cells with an anti-gamma-delta TCR antibody. Dominant NKG2C+ clonotypes accounted for roughly 1.0-7.0% of CD8+ T cells in over 5 donors.

The chain recombines TRBV12-5 with TRBJ1-2, with D unresolved. The TCR originated in a woman between 18 and 29 years old in good health. Sequenced: CD4+ T cells sorted from blood. CDR3 residues: CASVLTGNYGYTF. The CDR3 DNA reads TGTGCTAGTGTCCTGACGGGTAACTATGGCTACACCTTC. The entire variable domain, with the rest obtained from reference TRBV12-5 and TRBJ1-2, is as follows: DARVTQTPRHKVTEMGQEVTMRCQPILGHNTVFWYRQTMMQGLELLAYFRNRAPLDDSGMPKDRFSAEMPDATLATLKIQPSEPRDSAVYFCASVLTGNYGYTFGSGTRLTVV.